This T cell receptor beta chain came from a study of T cells in Graves' hyperthyroidism and ophthalmopathy. This clonotype has more than one count but fewer than ten. The CDR3 has 16 residues. Germline values: CDR1 SGHKS, CDR2 YYEKEE (reference sequence). J was trimmed by 3 bases and V by 10 bases; bases with no gene match: 13. RNA transcripts served as the template for amplifying TCR beta CDR3 regions. First-round RT-PCR of the TCR CDR3 relied on the HTBI primer set. TCRdb re-derived calls from the multiplex PCR reads in MiXCR, one entry per CDR3 protein. The sample records under 350,000 distinct CDR3 sequences, 12% to 15% being singletons.

The clonotype comes from a woman in her forties with Graves' hyperthyroidism. The sample was blood. The V and J genes are TRBV5-5 and TRBJ2-3; 11 positions match TRBD2. CDR3 nucleotide sequence: TGTGCCGGCCTTTATGGGCTAGCGGGAGGAACAGATACGCAGTATTTT. Protein: CAGLYGLAGGTDTQYF.